These 9 T cell receptor beta chains came from one sample sequenced in a study of blood T cell repertoires in COVID-19. Sequenced by immunoSEQ multiplex PCR; TCRdb stores in-frame clones only, minus some. This table has under 50,000 clones, 85% to 95% appearing once. The sample consisted of peripheral blood. Every receptor here comes from a man in his fifties or sixties with COVID-19, enrolled during active disease.

The rearrangement joins TRBV6-2 or TRBV6-3 to TRBJ2-2; 7 nucleotides agree with TRBD1. The germline gives CDR1 MNHEY, CDR2 SVGEGT. The CDR3 totals 13 residues. Trimming took 2 bases from V and 8 from J; bases not matched to a gene: 2. Here the CDR3 reads CASSYRQGGELFF. The CDR3 DNA reads TGTGCCAGCAGTTACCGACAGGGTGGGGAGCTGTTTTTT.

The V gene is TRBV19, the J gene TRBJ2-1; the match to TRBD1 covers 7 bases. Trimming took 5 bases from V and 0 from J; bases not matched to a gene: 4. Germline assignment: CDR1 LNHDA and CDR2 SQIVND (reference sequence). The CDR3 is 15 residues long. The chain's CDR3 is CASSPGDSSYNEQFF. The CDR3, as DNA: TGTGCCAGTAGTCCCGGGGACAGCTCCTACAATGAGCAGTTCTTC.

The chain combines TRBV30 with TRBJ1-4; TRBD1 is a possible D gene (5 bases). Germline V gives CDR1 GTSNPN, CDR2 SVGIG (reference sequence). Trimming removed 3 bases from V and 2 bases from J, with 19 bases in between. This CDR3 has 17 amino acids. DNA for the CDR3: TGTGCCTGGAGCGACGGACACCTGGTGTCGACTAATGAAAAACTGTTTTTT. Translated, it gives CAWSDGHLVSTNEKLFF.

The V and J genes are TRBV3-1 (or the pseudogene TRBV3-2) and TRBJ1-2; D gene ambiguous. V dropped 4 bases and J dropped 1 base, with 16 bases sitting between them. This CDR3 spans 16 amino acids. The germline V gene encodes CDR1 LGHDT and CDR2 YNNKEL (reference sequence). CDR3 sequence (DNA): TGTGCCAGCAGCCCCACTTTATACGCGTATAACTATGGCTACACCTTC. Residues: CASSPTLYAYNYGYTF.

The V call is TRBV7-8, the J call TRBJ2-1; 14 bases line up with TRBD2. CDR1 is SGHVS and CDR2 is FQNEAQ in the germline V gene. V shed 3 bases and J 9 bases; nucleotides not matched to a gene: 10. This CDR3 is built from 17 residues. CDR3: CASSFRLAGGELGEQFF. The CDR3 DNA reads as TGTGCCAGCAGCTTTCGACTAGCGGGGGGGGAATTGGGTGAGCAGTTCTTC.

This clone was counted once. This chain's CDR3 is CASSLVKGPEKLFF. CDR3 in DNA: TGTGCCAGCAGCTTGGTAAAGGGGCCAGAAAAACTGTTTTTT. The chain uses TRBV5-8 and TRBJ1-4; tentative D call: TRBD1 (5 bases). The germline CDR1 and CDR2 sequences are SGHTS and YDEGEE. Deletions cut 0 bases from V and 8 bases from J, with 11 bases between. This CDR3 region has 14 residues. Full variable domain (missing parts from reference TRBV5-8 and TRBJ1-4): EAGVTQSPTHLIKTRGQQATLRCSPISGHTSVYWYQQALGLGLQFLLWYDEGEERNRGNFPPRFSGRQFPNYSSELNVNALELEDSALYLCASSLVKGPEKLFFGSGTQLSVL.

For this clone: The same CDR3 also results from other DNA sequences found in this sample. This chain links TRBV19 with TRBJ2-1, with 12 bases lining up with TRBD2. CDR1 and CDR2 from the germline V gene are LNHDA and SQIVND (reference sequence). This CDR3 is built from 16 residues. J gave up 7 bases and V 2 bases, and 6 bases lay outside the gene matches. CDR3 protein: CASSIQLAGGRNEQFF. In DNA, the CDR3 is TGTGCCAGTAGTATACAGCTAGCGGGGGGGCGGAATGAGCAGTTCTTC.

The chain has TRBV28 and TRBJ1-4; D is ambiguous. This CDR3 contains 13 residues. The V end was cut by 2 bases, the J end by 8 bases, with 9 bases between. Germline-derived CDR1 and CDR2 are MDHEN and SYDVKM. CDR3 in amino acids: CASSLGTREKLFF. Here the CDR3 DNA reads TGTGCCAGCAGTTTAGGTACTAGGGAAAAACTGTTTTTT.

V is TRBV19 and J is TRBJ1-6; D call uncertain. Germline loops: CDR1 LNHDA, CDR2 SQIVND (reference sequence). The V gene lost 4 bases and the J gene lost 8 bases, with 9 bases spanning the gap. This CDR3 comprises 13 residues. CDR3 sequence reads: CASSNREHSPLHF. The CDR3 DNA sequence: TGTGCCAGTAGTAACCGCGAACATTCACCCCTCCACTTT.